The 21 T cell receptor beta chains reported below all come from one sample, sequenced in a study of early T cells in non-severe SARS-CoV-2 infection. TCRdb ran MiXCR on the 5' RACE reads and lists one entry per CDR3 protein. The sample yields roughly 50,000 distinct CDR3 sequences, 5.6% seen once. Material: whole blood. These receptors originate from an adult who was a healthcare worker with PCR-confirmed SARS-CoV-2 infection or an uninfected control (not recorded which).

This clonotype was found many times. The chain carries TRBV11-2 and TRBJ2-1; perhaps TRBD1 as D (6 bases). CDR1 and CDR2 from the germline V gene are SGHAT and FQNNGV. V lost 3 bases, J lost 8 bases, and 14 bases lay in between. The CDR3 is 14 residues long. CDR3 region: CASSFRGRGDEQFF. Written as DNA, the CDR3 is TGTGCCAGCAGCTTCCGCGGCAGGGGCGATGAGCAGTTCTTC.

The sample holds a few counts of this clonotype. This sequence joins TRBV7-2 and TRBJ1-6; 7 bases are a match to TRBD1. Germline values: CDR1 SGHTA, CDR2 FQGNSA. V lost 5 bases to trimming and J lost 14 bases; unmatched junction nucleotides: 15. This CDR3 contains 15 residues. The chain's CDR3 is CASSPTPGQAPTLHF. The CDR3 DNA reads TGTGCCAGCAGCCCCACCCCCGGACAGGCCCCCACCCTCCACTTT.

The sample holds a few counts of this clonotype. The chain recombines TRBV7-8 with TRBJ2-3; D might be TRBD2 (5 bases). CDR3 length equals 16 residues. The V end was cut by 1 base, the J end by 0 bases, with 11 bases between. Per the germline V gene, CDR1 is SGHVS and CDR2 is FQNEAQ. The CDR3 loop reads CASSLVSGASTDTQYF. The CDR3 DNA reads TGTGCCAGCAGCTTAGTCAGCGGAGCTAGCACAGATACGCAGTATTTT. Variable domain in full (rest from reference TRBV7-8 and TRBJ2-3): GAGVSQSPRYKVAKRGQDVALRCDPISGHVSLFWYQQALGQGPEFLTYFQNEAQLDKSGLPSDRFFAERPEGSVSTLKIQRTQQEDSAVYLCASSLVSGASTDTQYFGPGTRLTVL.

This clonotype has only a few counts. The rearrangement links TRBV4-3 to TRBJ1-3; no clear D. The CDR3 has 16 amino acids. V dropped 1 base and J dropped 2 bases, with 12 bases sitting between them. Per germline, CDR1 LGHNA and CDR2 YSLEER. CDR3: CASSQARPGAGNTIYF. CDR3 DNA sequence: TGCGCCAGCAGCCAAGCACGGCCAGGCGCTGGAAACACCATATATTTT.

This clonotype was observed many times. V and J are TRBV7-2 and TRBJ1-5, with D possibly TRBD1 on 5 matching bases. The CDR3 contains 15 residues. V lost 4 bases, J lost 1 base, and 11 bases lay in between. CDR1 and CDR2 from the germline V gene are SGHTA and FQGNSA. CDR3: CASSSMGGSNQPQHF. The DNA for the CDR3 is TGTGCCAGCAGCTCCATGGGGGGGAGCAATCAGCCCCAGCATTTT.

At least ten counts were recorded for this clonotype. The V gene is TRBV3-1, the J gene TRBJ2-1, with 9 bases matching TRBD2. The CDR3 length is 16 residues. With 0 bases clipped from V and 6 bases from J, the junction kept 6 bases outside the gene matches. Germline-derived CDR1 and CDR2 are LGHDT and YNNKEL (reference sequence). The CDR3: CASSQDRAGGPNEQFF. CDR3 sequence (DNA): TGTGCCAGCAGCCAAGATCGAGCGGGAGGACCCAATGAGCAGTTCTTC.

This clonotype was seen many times. This rearrangement joins TRBV19 to TRBJ1-2, with 8 bases aligning to TRBD1. With 10 bases clipped from V and 4 bases from J, the junction kept 8 bases outside the gene matches. From germline, CDR1 is LNHDA and CDR2 SQIVND (reference sequence). The CDR3 runs to 13 residues. CDR3 in DNA: TGTGCCACCGGACAGGGTAGTTTCTATGGCTACACCTTC. It encodes CATGQGSFYGYTF.

Many counts were recorded for this clonotype. The V call is TRBV29-1, the J call TRBJ2-3; D unresolved. V shed 4 bases and J shed 0 bases, with 8 bases lying between them. Germline V CDR1 and CDR2: SQVTM, ANQGSEA. CDR3 length equals 13 residues. This CDR3 is CSVVTGSTDTQYF. The CDR3 coding sequence is TGCAGCGTTGTGACGGGCAGCACAGATACGCAGTATTTT.

This clonotype was seen at least ten times. The chain joins TRBV27 to TRBJ2-3, with D hard to call. From germline, CDR1 is MNHEY and CDR2 SMNVEV (reference sequence). Trimming shortened V by 3 bases and J by 2 bases, and 6 bases separated the two germline ends. CDR3 length: 13 residues. The CDR3 DNA reads as TGTGCCAGCAGTTTGTGGAACACAGATACGCAGTATTTT. Amino acids: CASSLWNTDTQYF.

There are many counts of this clonotype. The chain uses TRBV15 and TRBJ1-1; D possibly corresponds to TRBD1 (6 bases). V was shortened by 5 bases and J by 6 bases, with 16 bases between the two germline ends. There are 14 residues in the CDR3. The V gene's germline CDR1 is LNHNV and CDR2 YYDKDF (reference sequence). The CDR3 region is CATSGKQGSSEAFF. CDR3 nucleotide sequence: TGTGCCACCAGCGGAAAACAGGGTTCATCTGAAGCTTTCTTT.

The CDR3 DNA sequence: TGCGCCAGCAGCTTGGCGAGGACCGGAGTCTCTGGAAACACCATATATTTT. Amino acids: CASSLARTGVSGNTIYF. The chain uses TRBV5-1 and TRBJ1-3; D gene ambiguous. V lost 0 bases and J 0 bases, leaving 13 bases between the germline ends. CDR3 size: 17 residues. Germline V gene sequence: CDR1 SGHRS, CDR2 YFSETQ.

This clonotype was picked up many times. CDR3 nucleotides: TGTGCCAGCAGCTTCTGGCTAGGCCCTTTGGAGACCCAGTACTTC. It codes for CASSFWLGPLETQYF. This chain joins TRBV5-6 and TRBJ2-5; unclear D gene. V lost 2 bases, J lost 5 bases, and 16 bases lay in between. The germline V gene encodes CDR1 SGHDT and CDR2 YYEEEE. The CDR3 consists of 15 residues.

This clonotype turned up a few times. The rearrangement joins TRBV10-2 to TRBJ2-2, with D uncertain. The CDR3 has 11 residues. The V gene's germline CDR1 is WSHSY and CDR2 SAAADI. V gave up 4 bases and J gave up 6 bases, with 3 bases separating them. CDR3 bases: TGCGCCAGCAGTGGTTCCGGGGAGCTGTTTTTT. Translation: CASSGSGELFF.

There are many counts of this clonotype. This CDR3 reads CASSPTWAVSRETQYF. Here the CDR3 DNA reads TGTGCCAGCAGCCCAACCTGGGCAGTCTCCCGGGAGACCCAGTACTTC. This chain connects TRBV6-5 to TRBJ2-5; the D is unclear. The germline V gene has CDR1 MNHEY and CDR2 SVGAGI. The V end lost 6 bases, the J end lost 5 bases, and 22 bases lay between the germline ends. This CDR3 is built from 16 residues.

This clonotype was counted at least ten times. V and J are TRBV9 and TRBJ1-3; D perhaps matches TRBD1 (6 bases). Trimming shortened V by 5 bases and J by 1 base, and 19 bases separated the two germline ends. Looked up from germline, CDR1 is SGDLS and CDR2 is YYNGEE. This CDR3 spans 17 amino acids. The CDR3 nucleotides are TGTGCCAGCAGTGGGACACTAACATCCCCATCTGGAAACACCATATATTTT. This gives the protein CASSGTLTSPSGNTIYF.

This clonotype was counted at least ten times. This rearrangement joins TRBV7-2 to TRBJ2-7; 8 bases line up with TRBD2. This CDR3 has 16 residues. The ends lost 4 bases at V and 2 bases at J; junction bases unmatched: 10. The germline CDR1 and CDR2 sequences are SGHTA and FQGNSA. DNA of the CDR3: TGTGCCAGCAGCTCCGGCGGTACGGGAGGGACCTACGAGCAGTACTTC. Translation: CASSSGGTGGTYEQYF.

The table lists this clonotype with many counts. V usage is TRBV20-1 and J usage is TRBJ2-7; possibly TRBD2 for D (6 bases). This CDR3 contains 15 residues. Germline CDR1 DFQATT, CDR2 SNEGSKA (reference sequence). With 3 bases removed from V and 3 bases from J, the gap between germline ends came to 18 bases. CDR3 amino acids: CSASIRSGLSYEQYF. The CDR3 DNA is TGCAGTGCTAGTATAAGAAGCGGGTTAAGCTACGAGCAGTACTTC.

This clonotype was seen a handful of times. The chain is built from TRBV5-1 and TRBJ1-2; TRBD1 agrees at 7 bases. The CDR3 sequence is 16 residues long. V lost 4 bases, J lost 1 base, and 10 bases stayed unmatched. CDR1 is SGHRS and CDR2 is YFSETQ in the germline V gene. This CDR3 is CASSHGTATNNYGYTF. The CDR3 DNA is TGCGCCAGCAGCCATGGGACAGCGACTAATAACTATGGCTACACCTTC.

The V gene is TRBV18, the J gene TRBJ1-1, with D perhaps matching TRBD1 (5 bases). Germline V gene lookup returns CDR1 KGHSH and CDR2 LQKENI. V lost 3 bases and J lost 6, with 14 bases in between. The CDR3 covers 14 residues. CDR3 nucleotides: TGTGCCAGCTCACCGGACGGCCGAGGGGCTGAAGCTTTCTTT. This gives the protein CASSPDGRGAEAFF. Full variable domain (rest looked up from reference TRBV18 and TRBJ1-1): NAGVMQNPRHLVRRRGQEARLRCSPMKGHSHVYWYRQLPEEGLKFMVYLQKENIIDESGMPKERFSAEFPKEGPSILRIQQVVRGDSAAYFCASSPDGRGAEAFFGQGTRLTVV.

This clonotype has more than one count but fewer than ten. The rearrangement links TRBV20-1 to TRBJ2-5, with D perhaps TRBD1 or TRBD2 (5 bases each). From germline, CDR1 is DFQATT and CDR2 SNEGSKA (reference sequence). V was clipped by 3 bases and J by 1 base, with 9 bases between them. The length of the CDR3 is 13 residues. CDR3 DNA: TGCAGTGCTAGCGGGACGGTCCAAGAGACCCAGTACTTC. It translates to CSASGTVQETQYF.

This clonotype turned up a few times. This chain links TRBV19 with TRBJ1-5; D is ambiguous. Germline CDR1 LNHDA, CDR2 SQIVND (reference sequence). The germline V and J ends were trimmed by 5 bases and 1 base, with 6 bases remaining between them. This CDR3 has 13 amino acids. This CDR3 is CASSPISNQPQHF. DNA for the CDR3: TGTGCCAGTAGTCCGATAAGCAATCAGCCCCAGCATTTT.